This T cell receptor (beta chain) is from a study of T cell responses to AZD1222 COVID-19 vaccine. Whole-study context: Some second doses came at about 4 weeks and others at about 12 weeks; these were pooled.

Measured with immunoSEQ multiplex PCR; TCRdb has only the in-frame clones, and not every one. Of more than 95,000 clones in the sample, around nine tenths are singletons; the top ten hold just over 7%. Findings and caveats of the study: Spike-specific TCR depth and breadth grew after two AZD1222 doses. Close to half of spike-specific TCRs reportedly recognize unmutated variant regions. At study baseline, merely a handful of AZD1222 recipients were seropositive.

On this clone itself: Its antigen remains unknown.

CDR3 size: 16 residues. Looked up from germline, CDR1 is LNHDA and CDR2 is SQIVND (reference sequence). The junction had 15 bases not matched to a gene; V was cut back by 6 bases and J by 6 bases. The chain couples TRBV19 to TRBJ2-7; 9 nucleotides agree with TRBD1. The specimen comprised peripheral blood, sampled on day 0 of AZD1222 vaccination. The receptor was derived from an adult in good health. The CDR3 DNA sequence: TGTGCCAGTAGCCTGGCCGGGACAGGGATCGGCGGCGAGCAGTACTTC. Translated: CASSLAGTGIGGEQYF.